This TCR beta chain originates from a study of blood T cells in healthy people across ages. Study in general: About one barcoded beta molecule per two T cells came from capture by template switching. Study-level points and caveats: Calculation of diversity from one million T cells yielded estimates considered to be underestimates. Higher diversity and more naive CD4+ cells were features of long-lived donors, compared to aged donors.

The germline CDR1 and CDR2 sequences are MNHEY and SVGAGI. There are 12 residues in the CDR3. Trimming cost V 5 bases and J 8 bases, with 10 bases left between them. As concerns this clonotype: Its antigen is still unknown.

PCR was performed a second time for roughly 7 to 12 cycles using a sample-barcoded 5' primer and a J-beta primer mix. Each CDR3 protein is one row after TCRdb ran MiXCR on the 5' RACE reads. The sample has roughly 1,300,000 distinct CDR3 sequences, approximately 59% seen once. The sequencing sample was made of blood. The TCR sequence derives from a man younger than 35 in good health. The chain employs TRBV6-5 and TRBJ2-1, with D possibly being TRBD1 (5 bases). Here the CDR3 reads CASSLDSDEQFF. The CDR3, as DNA: TGTGCCAGCAGTCTTGACAGCGATGAGCAGTTCTTC.